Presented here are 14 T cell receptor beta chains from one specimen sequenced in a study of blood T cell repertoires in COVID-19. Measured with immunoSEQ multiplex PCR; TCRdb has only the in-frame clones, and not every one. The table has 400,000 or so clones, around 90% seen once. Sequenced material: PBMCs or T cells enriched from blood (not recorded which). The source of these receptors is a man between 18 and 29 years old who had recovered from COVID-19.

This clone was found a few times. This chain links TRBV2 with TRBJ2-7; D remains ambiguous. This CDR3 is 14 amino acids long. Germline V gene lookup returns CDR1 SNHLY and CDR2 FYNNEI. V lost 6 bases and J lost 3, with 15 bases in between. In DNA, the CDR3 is TGTGCCAGCAGCCAAACACGTAACCTCTACGAGCAGTACTTC. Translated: CASSQTRNLYEQYF.

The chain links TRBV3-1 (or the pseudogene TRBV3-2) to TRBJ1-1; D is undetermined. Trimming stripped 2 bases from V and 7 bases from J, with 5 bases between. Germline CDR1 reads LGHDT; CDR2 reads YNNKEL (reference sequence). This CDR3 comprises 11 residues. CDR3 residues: CASSQLGEAFF. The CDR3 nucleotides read TGTGCCAGCAGCCAACTAGGTGAAGCTTTCTTT.

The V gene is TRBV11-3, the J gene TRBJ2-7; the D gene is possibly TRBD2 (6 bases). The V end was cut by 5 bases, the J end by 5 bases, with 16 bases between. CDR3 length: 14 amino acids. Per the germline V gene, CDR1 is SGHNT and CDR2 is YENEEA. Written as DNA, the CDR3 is TGTGCCAGCAGCCCGCCCGGGAGTACGAACGAGCAGTACTTC. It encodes CASSPPGSTNEQYF.

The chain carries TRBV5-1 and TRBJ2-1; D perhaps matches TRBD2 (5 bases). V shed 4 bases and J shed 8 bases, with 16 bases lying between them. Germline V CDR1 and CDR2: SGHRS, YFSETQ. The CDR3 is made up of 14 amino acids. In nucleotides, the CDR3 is TGCGCCAGCAGCCTAGCAGTGAGGCGGGATGAGCAGTTCTTC. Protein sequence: CASSLAVRRDEQFF.

The CDR3 DNA reads TGTGCCAGCAGCTTTCGGACCGGGGACTATGGCTACACCTTC. Translating gives CASSFRTGDYGYTF. The chain combines TRBV13 with TRBJ1-2; D is uncertain. Germline-derived CDR1 and CDR2 are PRHDT and FYEKMQ (reference sequence). Trimming took off 3 bases at V and 3 bases at J, with 11 bases between the two ends. CDR3 length equals 14 residues.

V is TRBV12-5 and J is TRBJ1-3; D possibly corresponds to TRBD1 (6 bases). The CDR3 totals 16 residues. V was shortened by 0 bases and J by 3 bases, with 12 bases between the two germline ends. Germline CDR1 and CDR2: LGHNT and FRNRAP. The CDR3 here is CASGLVGGAGGNTIYF. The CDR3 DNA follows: TGTGCTAGTGGTTTGGTAGGGGGGGCAGGTGGAAACACCATATATTTT.

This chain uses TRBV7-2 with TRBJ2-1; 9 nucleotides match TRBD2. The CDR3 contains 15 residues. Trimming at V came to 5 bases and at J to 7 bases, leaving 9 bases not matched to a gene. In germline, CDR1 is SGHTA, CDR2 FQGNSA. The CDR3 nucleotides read TGTGCCAGCAGCAGGTCTAGCGGGAATCTGAATGAGCAGTTCTTC. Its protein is CASSRSSGNLNEQFF.

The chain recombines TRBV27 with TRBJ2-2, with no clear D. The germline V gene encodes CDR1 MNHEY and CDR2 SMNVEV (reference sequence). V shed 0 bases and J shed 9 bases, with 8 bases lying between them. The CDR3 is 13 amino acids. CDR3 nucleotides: TGTGCCAGCAGTTTATCGAAGCTCCGGGAGCTGTTTTTT. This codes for CASSLSKLRELFF.

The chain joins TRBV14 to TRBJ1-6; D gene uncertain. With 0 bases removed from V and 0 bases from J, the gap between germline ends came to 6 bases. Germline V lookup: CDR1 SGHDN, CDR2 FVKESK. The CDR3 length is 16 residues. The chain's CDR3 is CASSQEGSSYNSPLHF. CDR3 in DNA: TGTGCCAGCAGCCAAGAGGGGAGCTCCTATAATTCACCCCTCCACTTT.

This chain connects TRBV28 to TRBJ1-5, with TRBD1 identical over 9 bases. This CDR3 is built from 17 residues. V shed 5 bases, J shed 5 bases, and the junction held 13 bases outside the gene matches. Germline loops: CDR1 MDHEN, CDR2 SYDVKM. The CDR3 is CASSPITDRGIYQPQHF. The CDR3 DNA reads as TGTGCCAGCAGTCCGATAACCGACAGGGGGATTTATCAGCCCCAGCATTTT.

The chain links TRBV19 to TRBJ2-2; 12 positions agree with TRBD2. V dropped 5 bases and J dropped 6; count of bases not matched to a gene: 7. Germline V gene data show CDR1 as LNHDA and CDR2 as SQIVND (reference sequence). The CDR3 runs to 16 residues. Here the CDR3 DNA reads TGTGCCAGTAGTTCGGGACTAGCGGGCTCACCCGGGGAGCTGTTTTTT. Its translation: CASSSGLAGSPGELFF.

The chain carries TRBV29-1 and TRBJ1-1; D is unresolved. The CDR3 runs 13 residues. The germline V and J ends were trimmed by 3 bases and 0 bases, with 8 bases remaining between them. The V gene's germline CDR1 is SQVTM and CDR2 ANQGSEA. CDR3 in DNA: TGCAGCGTTGAGGGCAGTCTGAACACTGAAGCTTTCTTT. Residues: CSVEGSLNTEAFF.

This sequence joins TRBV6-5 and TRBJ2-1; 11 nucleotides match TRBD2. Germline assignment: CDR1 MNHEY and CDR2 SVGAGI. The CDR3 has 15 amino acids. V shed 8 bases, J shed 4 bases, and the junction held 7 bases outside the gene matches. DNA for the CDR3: TGTGCCAGCCGCTTACTAGCGGGGGCTTACAATGAGCAGTTCTTC. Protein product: CASRLLAGAYNEQFF.

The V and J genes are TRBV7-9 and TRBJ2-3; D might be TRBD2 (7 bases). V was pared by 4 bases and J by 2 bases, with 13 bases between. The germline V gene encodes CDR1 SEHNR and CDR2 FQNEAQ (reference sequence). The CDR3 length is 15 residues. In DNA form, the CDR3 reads TGTGCCAGCAGCTCTTTGCGGGGGCTCACAGATACGCAGTATTTT. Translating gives CASSSLRGLTDTQYF.